The 10 T cell receptor beta chains in this list originate from one sample, sequenced in a study of circulating and synovial CD4+ cells in juvenile arthritis. Sequencing was performed with immunoSEQ multiplex PCR; in TCRdb, only in-frame clones are kept and a portion is missing. The sample includes over 30,000 clones, approximately 94% seen only once; the top ten take 0.55% to 0.75%. The sequencing sample was made of CD4+ T cells from blood. These receptors came from a human donor with juvenile idiopathic arthritis.

The chain employs TRBV6-1 and TRBJ2-3, with 9 bases lining up with TRBD1. The germline gives CDR1 MNHNS, CDR2 SASEGT. This CDR3 has 17 amino acids. V trimming: 4 bases; J trimming: 0 bases; junction bases outside the gene matches: 8. The CDR3 loop is CASSGQGGTSSTDTQYF. The CDR3 DNA reads TGTGCCAGCAGTGGACAGGGGGGGACATCAAGCACAGATACGCAGTATTTT.

This rearrangement joins TRBV11-2 to TRBJ2-1; TRBD2 agrees at 7 bases. Germline-derived CDR1 and CDR2 are SGHAT and FQNNGV. CDR3 length: 17 amino acids. Trimming at V came to 5 bases and at J to 0 bases, leaving 10 bases not matched to a gene. CDR3 coding DNA: TGTGCCAGCAGCCCGCCTCGGGGACTACTCTCCTACAATGAGCAGTTCTTC. Residues: CASSPPRGLLSYNEQFF.

V usage is TRBV7-7 and J usage is TRBJ2-5; 7 nucleotides align to TRBD2. Germline-derived CDR1 and CDR2 are SSHAT and FNYEAQ (reference sequence). CDR3 size: 14 residues. V was clipped by 6 bases and J by 0 bases; unmatched bases: 4. CDR3 sequence (DNA): TGTGCCAGCAGTCGACGGGGGGACCAAGAGACCCAGTACTTC. Protein: CASSRRGDQETQYF.

The J gene is TRBJ2-1, the V gene TRBV10-3; D possibly corresponds to TRBD2 (7 bases). V lost 7 bases to trimming and J lost 7 bases, with 11 bases between them. The CDR3 consists of 12 residues. The germline V gene has CDR1 ENHRY and CDR2 SYGVKD. For the CDR3, the DNA is TGTGCCATCATCAGGGGAGGGAATGAGCAGTTCTTC. This translates into CAIIRGGNEQFF.

The chain joins TRBV7-2 to TRBJ2-7, with TRBD2 identical over 7 bases. V lost 0 bases to trimming and J lost 2 bases; unmatched junction nucleotides: 10. Per the germline V gene, CDR1 is SGHTA and CDR2 is FQGNSA. This CDR3 has 17 amino acids. Here the CDR3 DNA reads TGTGCCAGCAGCTTAGCGCAAAGGACTAGGGCAGCCTACGAGCAGTACTTC. Protein sequence: CASSLAQRTRAAYEQYF.

The chain recombines TRBV5-4 with TRBJ2-7, with TRBD1 identical over 9 bases. This CDR3 has 15 amino acids. The germline gives CDR1 SGHNT, CDR2 YYREEE (reference sequence). The ends lost 4 bases at V and 1 base at J; junction bases unmatched: 6. In DNA form, the CDR3 reads TGTGCCAGCAGCGCCCGGGACAGGGCTTCCTACGAGCAGTACTTC. Its protein is CASSARDRASYEQYF. The variable domain in full, with the rest retrieved from reference TRBV5-4 and TRBJ2-7, is ETGVTQSPTHLIKTRGQQVTLRCSSQSGHNTVSWYQQALGQGPQFIFQYYREEENGRGNFPPRFSGLQFPNYSSELNVNALELDDSALYLCASSARDRASYEQYFGPGTRLTVT.

The gene calls are TRBV19 and TRBJ1-2; no reliable D call. Germline V CDR1 and CDR2: LNHDA, SQIVND (reference sequence). The CDR3 extends over 13 amino acids. V lost 3 bases and J lost 1, with 6 bases in between. CDR3 loop: CASSIHNNYGYTF. The CDR3 coding sequence is TGTGCCAGTAGTATCCACAATAACTATGGCTACACCTTC.

The chain links TRBV5-1 to TRBJ1-2; the match to TRBD1 covers 8 bases. The CDR3 is 16 residues long. V trimming: 4 bases; J trimming: 8 bases; junction bases outside the gene matches: 16. The germline V gene encodes CDR1 SGHRS and CDR2 YFSETQ. The DNA for the CDR3 is TGCGCCAGCAGCCTACAATCCGGGACAGGACCAGGAGGCTACACCTTC. Translation gives CASSLQSGTGPGGYTF.

This CDR3 reads CASSLEAQTGYGYTF. The CDR3 DNA is TGTGCCAGCAGCTTAGAGGCCCAGACGGGCTATGGCTACACCTTC. The V gene is TRBV7-6, the J gene TRBJ1-2; no reliable D call. CDR3 length equals 15 residues. Per the germline V gene, CDR1 is SGHVS and CDR2 is FNYEAQ. The V gene lost 1 base and the J gene lost 4 bases, with 13 bases spanning the gap. Filled out from reference TRBV7-6 and TRBJ1-2, the complete variable domain reads GAGVSQSPRYKVTKRGQDVALRCDPISGHVSLYWYRQALGQGPEFLTYFNYEAQQDKSGLPNDRFSAERPEGSISTLTIQRTEQRDSAMYRCASSLEAQTGYGYTFGSGTRLTVV.

The V call is TRBV7-2, the J call TRBJ2-2; D is ambiguous. The CDR3 sequence is 12 residues long. V lost 5 bases and J lost 7, with 8 bases in between. CDR1 and CDR2 (germline): SGHTA, FQGNSA. In DNA form, the CDR3 reads TGTGCCAGCAGCACTCACCTCGGGGAGCTGTTTTTT. Protein sequence: CASSTHLGELFF.